This entry describes one T cell receptor (beta chain). Recruits, aged roughly 18 to 100 years, lived in 20 to 30 US areas. In Cohort 3, a recovered donor had either two negative PCRs, clearance, or symptom resolution. The sample belongs to a study of blood T cell repertoires in COVID-19. As for the study in general: Sources were T cells, B-cell-depleted T cells, or PBMCs; the material itself was cDNA or gDNA.

Trimming left V 0 bases short and J 4 bases short, with 7 bases between. Looked up from germline, CDR1 is SGHTA and CDR2 is FQGNSA. The CDR3 extends over 14 amino acids. Produced via immunoSEQ multiplex PCR; TCRdb's table is partial and in-frame only. The data show more than 250,000 clones, about 85% seen once. This receptor was obtained from a woman aged 30 to 39 who had recovered from COVID-19. The sample taken for sequencing was PBMCs or T cells enriched from blood (not recorded which). The chain joins TRBV7-2 to TRBJ1-5; no reliable D call. DNA for the CDR3: TGTGCCAGCAGCTTAGCGAATCGGAATCAGCCCCAGCATTTT. Amino acids: CASSLANRNQPQHF.